The TCR beta chain described here comes from a study of CD8+ T cells in alopecia areata. CDR3 length: 15 amino acids. Germline-derived CDR1 and CDR2 are SGHRS and YFSETQ. V lost 0 bases, J lost 3 bases, and 13 bases lay in between. Specified treatment: oral pan-JAK inhibitor, 5-10 mg twice daily. cDNA reverse transcribed from extracted RNA served as the sequencing template. Using immunoSEQ multiplex PCR, the repertoire was profiled, and TCRdb retains in-frame clones only, with some absent. The sample lists some 180,000 clones, approximately 53% seen once, with 10% to 14% in the top ten. The chain couples TRBV5-1 to TRBJ2-7, with D perhaps TRBD1 (6 bases). The clonotype was recovered from a human donor with alopecia areata. Sequencing used CD8+ T cells sorted from blood, obtained at week 24, from a patient treated with tofacitinib. The CDR3 loop reads CASSLETGLFYEQYF. The CDR3 nucleotides are TGCGCCAGCAGCTTGGAGACAGGTCTCTTCTACGAGCAGTACTTC.